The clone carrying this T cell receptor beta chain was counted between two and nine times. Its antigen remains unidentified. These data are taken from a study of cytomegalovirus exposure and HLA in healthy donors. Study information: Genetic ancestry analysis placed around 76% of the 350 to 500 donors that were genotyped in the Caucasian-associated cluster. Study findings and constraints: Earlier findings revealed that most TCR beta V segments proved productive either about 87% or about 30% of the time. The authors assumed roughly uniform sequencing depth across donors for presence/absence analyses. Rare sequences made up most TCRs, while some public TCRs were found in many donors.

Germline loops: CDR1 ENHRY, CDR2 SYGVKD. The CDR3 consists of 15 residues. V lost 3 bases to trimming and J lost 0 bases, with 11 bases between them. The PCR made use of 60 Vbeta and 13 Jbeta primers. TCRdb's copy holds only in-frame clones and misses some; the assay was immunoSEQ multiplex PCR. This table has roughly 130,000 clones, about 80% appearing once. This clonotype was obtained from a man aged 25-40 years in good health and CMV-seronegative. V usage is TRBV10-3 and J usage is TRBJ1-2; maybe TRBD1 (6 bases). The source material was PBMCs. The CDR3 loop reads CAISDRGATNYGYTF. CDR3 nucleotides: TGTGCCATCAGTGATCGGGGGGCCACTAACTATGGCTACACCTTC.